There are a few counts of the clone carrying this T cell receptor (beta chain). Germline V gene lookup returns CDR1 SQVTM and CDR2 ANQGSEA. V lost 5 bases, J lost 8 bases, and 18 bases lay in between. The CDR3 has 13 amino acids. The sample comes from a study of CD8+ T cells in alopecia areata. Looking at the study overall: Each day, treated patients took oral tofacitinib twice, at 5 to 10 mg per dose.

cDNA prepared by RNA extraction and subsequent reverse transcription served as the template for sequencing. Here immunoSEQ multiplex PCR was the method, and the copy in TCRdb shows in-frame clones only, minus some. The sample includes roughly 65,000 clones, about 44% seen only once; the top ten take about a sixth. The rearrangement uses TRBV29-1 and TRBJ1-2; no clear D gene. The receptor comes from a human donor with alopecia areata. The sample in question was CD8+ T cells sorted from blood, obtained at week 0. The CDR3 DNA is TGCAGCGTTTCGGACGGTGGAAGGTGGGGCTACACCTTC. Translating it yields CSVSDGGRWGYTF.